This TCR beta chain originates from a study of T-cell reconstitution after alpha-beta-depleted transplantation in children. Unique molecular identifiers featured in how the TCRbeta library was prepared. MiXCR, applied by TCRdb to the PCR reads, yields one record per CDR3 protein. The table lists over 200,000 distinct CDR3 sequences, approximately 10% of them singletons. V lost 5 bases to trimming and J lost 5 bases, with 11 bases between them. CDR1 is SGHRS, CDR2 YFSETQ, per germline. CDR3 length: 13 amino acids. The source is a human donor who donated a stem cell graft to a child with acute lymphoblastic leukemia. The sequences come from PBMCs from the stem cell graft donor, collected from the stem cell graft. The rearrangement uses TRBV5-1 and TRBJ2-1; D ambiguous. CDR3 bases: TGCGCCAGCAGTCCACAGCTTAACAATGAGCAGTTCTTC. Protein product: CASSPQLNNEQFF. Supplemented by reference TRBV5-1 and TRBJ2-1, the full variable domain reads KAGVTQTPRYLIKTRGQQVTLSCSPISGHRSVSWYQQTPGQGLQFLFEYFSETQRNKGNFPGRFSGRQFSNSRSEMNVSTLELGDSALYLCASSPQLNNEQFFGPGTRLTVL.